The sequence of this T cell receptor beta chain was determined in a study of blood T cell repertoires in COVID-19. Study summary: PBMCs, B-cell-depleted T cells, or T cells provided the cDNA or gDNA that made up the material.

Germline values: CDR1 SGHRS, CDR2 YFSETQ. The CDR3 consists of 16 residues. This clone was seen only a few times. A single base separates this from a much larger clone, so it may be a read error. In the original analysis: Estimation of nucleated cell counts relied on the amplification of reference gene primers. Measured with immunoSEQ multiplex PCR; TCRdb has only the in-frame clones, and not every one. The V and J calls and clone size come from that table; D and trimming were worked out from the DNA. The repertoire holds over 250,000 clones, with around 90% as singletons. The chain is built from TRBV5-1 and TRBJ1-5, with D possibly TRBD1 on 6 matching bases. Sequencing was done on a sample of peripheral blood. The sequence came from a woman between 70 and 85 years old with COVID-19, enrolled during active disease. Here the CDR3 reads CARSLGEGEWGQPQHF. CDR3 nucleotide sequence: TGCGCCCGCAGCTTGGGGGAGGGGGAATGGGGTCAGCCCCAGCATTTT.